The T cell receptor (beta chain) described here comes from a study of CD8 T cells in ankylosing spondylitis. This CDR3 is 15 amino acids long. Trimming cost V 1 base and J 2 bases, with 10 bases left between them. Germline CDR1 MGHRA, CDR2 YSYEKL. Via MiXCR, TCRdb re-called the 5' RACE reads, giving one row per CDR3 protein. Seen here are some 840,000 distinct CDR3 sequences, around 11% observed once, and the top ten hold more than 0.5%. Findings and caveats of the study: Ankylosing spondylitis blood seemed to carry a telltale TCR beta motif made of under 10 highly homologous variants.

In the case of this clonotype: Its antigen is still unknown.

The rearrangement links TRBV4-1 to TRBJ2-3, with D perhaps TRBD2 (6 bases). The source material was blood, either unsorted or a sorted T cell fraction (not recorded which). This clonotype was sampled from a male donor with ankylosing spondylitis. CDR3 nucleotides: TGCGCCAGCAGCCAAGGAGGACTAAACACAGATACGCAGTATTTT. Translation gives CASSQGGLNTDTQYF.